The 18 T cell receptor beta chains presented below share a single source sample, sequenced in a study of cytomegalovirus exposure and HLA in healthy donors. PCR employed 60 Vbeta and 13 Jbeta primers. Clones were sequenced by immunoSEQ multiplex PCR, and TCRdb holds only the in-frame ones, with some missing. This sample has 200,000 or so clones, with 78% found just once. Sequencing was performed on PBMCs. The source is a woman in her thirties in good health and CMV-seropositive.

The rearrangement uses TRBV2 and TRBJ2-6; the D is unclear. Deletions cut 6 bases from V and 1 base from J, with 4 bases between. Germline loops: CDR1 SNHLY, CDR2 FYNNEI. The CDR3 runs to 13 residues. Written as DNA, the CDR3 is TGTGCCAGCAGCCCTTCTGGGGCCAACGTCCTGACTTTC. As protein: CASSPSGANVLTF.

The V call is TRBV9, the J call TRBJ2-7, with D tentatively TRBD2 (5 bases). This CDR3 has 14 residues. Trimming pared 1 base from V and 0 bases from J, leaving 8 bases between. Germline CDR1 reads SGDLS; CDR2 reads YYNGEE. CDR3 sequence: CASSVTSPSYEQYF. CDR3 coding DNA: TGTGCCAGCAGCGTAACTAGTCCCTCCTACGAGCAGTACTTC.

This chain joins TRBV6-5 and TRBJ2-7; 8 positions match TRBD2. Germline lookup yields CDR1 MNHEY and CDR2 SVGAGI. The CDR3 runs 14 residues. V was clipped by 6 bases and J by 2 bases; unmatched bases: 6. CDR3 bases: TGTGCCAGCAGACTAGCGGTTGGGGCCTACGAGCAGTACTTC. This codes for CASRLAVGAYEQYF.

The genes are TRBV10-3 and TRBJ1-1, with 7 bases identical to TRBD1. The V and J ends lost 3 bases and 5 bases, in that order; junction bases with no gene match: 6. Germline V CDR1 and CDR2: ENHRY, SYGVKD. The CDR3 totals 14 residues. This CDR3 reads CAISDGTASTEAFF. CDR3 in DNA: TGTGCCATCAGTGACGGGACAGCCTCGACTGAAGCTTTCTTT.

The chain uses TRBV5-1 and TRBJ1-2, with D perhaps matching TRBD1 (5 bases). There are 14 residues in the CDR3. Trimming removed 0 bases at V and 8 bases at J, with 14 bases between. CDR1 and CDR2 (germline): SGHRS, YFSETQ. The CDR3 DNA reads TGCGCCAGCAGCTTGGAGAGGCAGGGCTACGGCTACACCTTC. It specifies CASSLERQGYGYTF.

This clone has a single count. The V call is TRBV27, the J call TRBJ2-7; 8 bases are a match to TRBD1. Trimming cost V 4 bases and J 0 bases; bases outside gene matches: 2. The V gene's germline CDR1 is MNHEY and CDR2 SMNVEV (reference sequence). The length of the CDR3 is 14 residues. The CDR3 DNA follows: TGTGCCAGCAGTTCTACAGGGGGCTCCTACGAGCAGTACTTC. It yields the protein CASSSTGGSYEQYF.

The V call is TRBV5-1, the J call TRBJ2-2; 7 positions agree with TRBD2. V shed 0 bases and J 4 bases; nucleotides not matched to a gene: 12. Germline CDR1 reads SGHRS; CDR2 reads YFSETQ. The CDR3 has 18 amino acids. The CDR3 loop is CASSLDGRGRARTGELFF. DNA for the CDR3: TGCGCCAGCAGCTTGGATGGGAGGGGCAGGGCCCGCACCGGGGAGCTGTTTTTT.

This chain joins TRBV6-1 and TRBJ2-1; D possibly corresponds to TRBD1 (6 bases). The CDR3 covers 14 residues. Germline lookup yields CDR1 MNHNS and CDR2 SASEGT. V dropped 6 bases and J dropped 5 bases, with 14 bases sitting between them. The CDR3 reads CASSLRGRDNEQFF. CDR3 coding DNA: TGTGCCAGCAGCCTCAGGGGTAGGGACAATGAGCAGTTCTTC.

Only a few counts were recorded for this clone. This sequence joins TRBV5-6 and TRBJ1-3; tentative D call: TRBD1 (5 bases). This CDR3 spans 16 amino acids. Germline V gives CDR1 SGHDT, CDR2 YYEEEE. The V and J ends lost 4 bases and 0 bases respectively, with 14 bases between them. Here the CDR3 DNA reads TGTGCCAGCAGCCATTCGCCAGGGTTCTCTGGAAACACCATATATTTT. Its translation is CASSHSPGFSGNTIYF.

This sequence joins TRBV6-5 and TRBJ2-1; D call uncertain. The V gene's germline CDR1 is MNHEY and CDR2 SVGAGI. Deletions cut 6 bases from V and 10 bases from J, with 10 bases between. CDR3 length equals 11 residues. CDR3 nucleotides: TGTGCCAGCAGCCCGGGTGGCGAGCAGTTCTTC. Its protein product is CASSPGGEQFF.

The CDR3 DNA reads as TGTGCCAGCTGGGCTACCGGGACAGGGAGGGAGCAGTACTTC. This gives the protein CASWATGTGREQYF. This chain uses TRBV28 with TRBJ2-7; the match to TRBD1 covers 9 bases. V was clipped by 8 bases and J by 7 bases; unmatched bases: 12. Germline assignment: CDR1 MDHEN and CDR2 SYDVKM. The length of the CDR3 is 14 residues.

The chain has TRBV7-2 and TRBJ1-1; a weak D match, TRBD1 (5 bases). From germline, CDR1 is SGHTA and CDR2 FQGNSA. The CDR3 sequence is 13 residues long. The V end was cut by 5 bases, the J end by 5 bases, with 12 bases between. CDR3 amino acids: CASSGPGGTEAFF. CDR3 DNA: TGTGCCAGCAGCGGACCGGGGGGTACTGAAGCTTTCTTT.

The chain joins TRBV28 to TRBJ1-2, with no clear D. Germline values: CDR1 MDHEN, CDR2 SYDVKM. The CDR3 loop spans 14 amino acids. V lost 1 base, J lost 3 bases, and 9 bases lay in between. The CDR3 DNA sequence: TGTGCCAGCAGTTTATCGCAGGAACACTATGGCTACACCTTC. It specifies CASSLSQEHYGYTF.

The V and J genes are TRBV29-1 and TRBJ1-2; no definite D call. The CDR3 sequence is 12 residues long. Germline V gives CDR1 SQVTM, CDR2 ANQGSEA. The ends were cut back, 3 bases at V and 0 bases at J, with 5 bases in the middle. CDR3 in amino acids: CSVESSNYGYTF. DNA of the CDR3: TGCAGCGTTGAGAGCTCTAACTATGGCTACACCTTC.

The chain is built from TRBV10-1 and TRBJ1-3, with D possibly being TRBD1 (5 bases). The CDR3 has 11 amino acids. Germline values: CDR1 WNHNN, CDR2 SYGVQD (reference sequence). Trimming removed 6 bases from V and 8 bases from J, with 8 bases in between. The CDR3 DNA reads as TGCGCCAGCAGCCCGGGGGACACCATATATTTT. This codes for CASSPGDTIYF.

The CDR3 loop reads CASSRDEGNQPQHF. The CDR3 DNA is TGCGCCAGCAGCCGCGATGAGGGCAATCAGCCCCAGCATTTT. V is TRBV4-1 and J is TRBJ1-5; D not resolved. V was clipped by 4 bases and J by 2 bases, with 9 bases between them. The CDR3 loop spans 14 amino acids. Per germline, CDR1 MGHRA and CDR2 YSYEKL.

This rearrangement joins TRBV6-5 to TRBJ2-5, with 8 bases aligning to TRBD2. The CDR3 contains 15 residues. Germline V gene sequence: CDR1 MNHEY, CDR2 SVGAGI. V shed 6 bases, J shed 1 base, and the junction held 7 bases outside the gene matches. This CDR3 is CASRGLEGRQETQYF. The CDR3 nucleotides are TGTGCCAGCAGGGGACTAGAGGGGCGCCAAGAGACCCAGTACTTC.

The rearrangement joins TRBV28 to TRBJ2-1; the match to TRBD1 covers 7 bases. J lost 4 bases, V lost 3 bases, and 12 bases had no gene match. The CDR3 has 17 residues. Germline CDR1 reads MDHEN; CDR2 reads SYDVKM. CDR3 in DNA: TGTGCCAGCAGTTTGCGCAACAGGGGATCGAAGTACAATGAGCAGTTCTTC. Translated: CASSLRNRGSKYNEQFF.